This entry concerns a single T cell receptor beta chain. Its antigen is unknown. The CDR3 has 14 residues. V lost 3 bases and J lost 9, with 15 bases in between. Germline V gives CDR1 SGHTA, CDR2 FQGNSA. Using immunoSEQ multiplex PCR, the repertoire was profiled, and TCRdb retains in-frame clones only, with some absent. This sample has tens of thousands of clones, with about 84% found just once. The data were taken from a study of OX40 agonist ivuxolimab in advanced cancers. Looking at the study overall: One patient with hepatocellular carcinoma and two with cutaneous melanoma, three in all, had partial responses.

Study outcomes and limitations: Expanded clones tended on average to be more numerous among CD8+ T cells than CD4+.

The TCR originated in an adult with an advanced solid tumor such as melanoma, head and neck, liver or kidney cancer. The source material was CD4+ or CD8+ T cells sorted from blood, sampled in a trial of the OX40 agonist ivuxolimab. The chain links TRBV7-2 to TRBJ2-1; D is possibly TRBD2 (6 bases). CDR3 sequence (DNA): TGTGCCAGCAGCTTTGCGACTAGGGAACTTGAGCAGTTCTTC. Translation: CASSFATRELEQFF.